This T cell receptor (beta chain) is from a study of blood T cell repertoires in COVID-19. The wider study: PBMCs, B-cell-depleted T cells, or T cells were the source of the cDNA or gDNA that made up the material.

Original data processing: Reference gene primer amplification gave estimated nucleated cell counts. Repertoires were generated with immunoSEQ multiplex PCR, while TCRdb's copy carries only in-frame clones and drops some. D and trimming come from the DNA, and the V and J calls and clone size come from that table. The sample has 250,000 to 300,000 clones; around nine tenths are singletons. The participants were between about 18 and 90 years old and came from 24 US areas. Cohort placement rested on clinical history that participants reported themselves. The sequence derives from a woman in her twenties or thirties who had recovered from COVID-19. Input material: PBMCs or T cells enriched from blood (not recorded which).

The CDR3 protein is CASSERLGLSTDTQYF. In nucleotides, the CDR3 is TGCGCCAGCAGTGAACGACTAGGCCTTAGCACAGATACGCAGTATTTT. This chain uses TRBV10-1 with TRBJ2-3; a possible D gene is TRBD2 (6 bases). Germline CDR1 WNHNN, CDR2 SYGVQD (reference sequence). The V gene lost 3 bases and the J gene lost 0 bases, with 13 bases spanning the gap. This CDR3 has 16 amino acids.